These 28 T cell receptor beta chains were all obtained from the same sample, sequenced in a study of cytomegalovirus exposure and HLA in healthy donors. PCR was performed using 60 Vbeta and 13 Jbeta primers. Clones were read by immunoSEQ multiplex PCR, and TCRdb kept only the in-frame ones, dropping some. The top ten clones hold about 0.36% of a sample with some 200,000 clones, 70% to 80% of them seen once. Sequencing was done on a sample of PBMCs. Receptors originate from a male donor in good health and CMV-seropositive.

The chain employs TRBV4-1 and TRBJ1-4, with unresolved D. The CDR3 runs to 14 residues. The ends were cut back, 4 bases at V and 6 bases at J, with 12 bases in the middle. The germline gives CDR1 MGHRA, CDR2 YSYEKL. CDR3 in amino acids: CASSPYHRDEKLFF. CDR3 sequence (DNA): TGCGCCAGCAGCCCTTATCATCGGGATGAAAAACTGTTTTTT.

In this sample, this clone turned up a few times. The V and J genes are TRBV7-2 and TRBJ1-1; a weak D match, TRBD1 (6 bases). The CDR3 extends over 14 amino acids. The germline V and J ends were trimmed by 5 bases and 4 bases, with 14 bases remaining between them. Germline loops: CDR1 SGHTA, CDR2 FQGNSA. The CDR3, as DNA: TGTGCCAGCAGCATACAGGGTGCCGGCACTGAAGCTTTCTTT. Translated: CASSIQGAGTEAFF. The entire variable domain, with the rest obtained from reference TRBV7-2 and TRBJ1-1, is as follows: GAGVSQSPSNKVTEKGKDVELRCDPISGHTALYWYRQSLGQGLEFLIYFQGNSAPDKSGLPSDRFSAERTGGSVSTLTIQRTQQEDSAVYLCASSIQGAGTEAFFGQGTRLTVV.

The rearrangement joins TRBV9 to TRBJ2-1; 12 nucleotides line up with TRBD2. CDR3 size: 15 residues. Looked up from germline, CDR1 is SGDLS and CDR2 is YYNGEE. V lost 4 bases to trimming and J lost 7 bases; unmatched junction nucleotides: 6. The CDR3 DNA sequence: TGTGCCAGCAGCCCGCGACTAGCGGGAGCTAATGAGCAGTTCTTC. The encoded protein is CASSPRLAGANEQFF.

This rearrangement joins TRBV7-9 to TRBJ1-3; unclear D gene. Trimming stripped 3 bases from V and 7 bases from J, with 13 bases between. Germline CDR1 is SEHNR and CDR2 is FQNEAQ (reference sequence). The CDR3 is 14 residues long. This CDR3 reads CASSFFPGGNTIYF. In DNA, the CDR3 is TGTGCCAGCAGCTTCTTTCCAGGTGGGAACACCATATATTTT.

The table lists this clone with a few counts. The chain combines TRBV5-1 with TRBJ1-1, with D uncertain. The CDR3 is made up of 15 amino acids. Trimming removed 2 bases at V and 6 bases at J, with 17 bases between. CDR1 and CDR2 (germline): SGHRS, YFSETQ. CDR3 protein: CASSLDGLTVSEAFF. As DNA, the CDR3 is TGCGCCAGCAGCTTAGACGGACTGACGGTTTCTGAAGCTTTCTTT.

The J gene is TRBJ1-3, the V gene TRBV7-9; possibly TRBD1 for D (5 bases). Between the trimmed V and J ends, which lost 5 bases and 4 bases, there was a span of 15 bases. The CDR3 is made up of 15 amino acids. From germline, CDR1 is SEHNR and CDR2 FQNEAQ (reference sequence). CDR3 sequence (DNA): TGTGCCAGCAGCCCAGGGAGGGAAACGGGAAACACCATATATTTT. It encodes CASSPGRETGNTIYF.

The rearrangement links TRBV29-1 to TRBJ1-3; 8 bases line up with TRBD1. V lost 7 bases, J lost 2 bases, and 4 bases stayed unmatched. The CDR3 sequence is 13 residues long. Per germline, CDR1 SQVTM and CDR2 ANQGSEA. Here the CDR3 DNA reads TGCAGCGGAACGACAGGGGCTGGAAACACCATATATTTT. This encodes CSGTTGAGNTIYF.

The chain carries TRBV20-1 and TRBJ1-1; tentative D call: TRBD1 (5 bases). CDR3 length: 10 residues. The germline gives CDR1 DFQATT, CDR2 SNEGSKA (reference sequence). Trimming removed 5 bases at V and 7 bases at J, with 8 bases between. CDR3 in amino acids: CSAADSEAFF. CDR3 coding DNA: TGCAGTGCTGCTGACAGTGAAGCTTTCTTT.

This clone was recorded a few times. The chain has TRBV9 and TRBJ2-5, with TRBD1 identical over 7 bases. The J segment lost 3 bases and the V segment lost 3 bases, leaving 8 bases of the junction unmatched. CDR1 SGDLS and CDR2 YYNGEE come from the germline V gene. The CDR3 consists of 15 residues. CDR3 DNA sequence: TGTGCCAGCAGCGCCACGTCGACAGGGAAAGAGACCCAGTACTTC. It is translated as CASSATSTGKETQYF.

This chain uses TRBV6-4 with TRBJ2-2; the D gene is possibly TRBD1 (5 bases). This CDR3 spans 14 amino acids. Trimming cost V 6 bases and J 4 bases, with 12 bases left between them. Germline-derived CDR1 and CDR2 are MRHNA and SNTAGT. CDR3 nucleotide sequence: TGTGCCAGCAGCAGGGAAGTGAGCACCGGGGAGCTGTTTTTT. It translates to CASSREVSTGELFF.

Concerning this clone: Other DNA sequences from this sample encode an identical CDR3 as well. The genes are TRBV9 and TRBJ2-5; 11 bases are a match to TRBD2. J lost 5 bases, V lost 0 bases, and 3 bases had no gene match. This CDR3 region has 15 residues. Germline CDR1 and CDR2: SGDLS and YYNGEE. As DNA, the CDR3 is TGTGCCAGCAGCGTAGAGGGGACTAGCGGCGAGACCCAGTACTTC. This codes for CASSVEGTSGETQYF.

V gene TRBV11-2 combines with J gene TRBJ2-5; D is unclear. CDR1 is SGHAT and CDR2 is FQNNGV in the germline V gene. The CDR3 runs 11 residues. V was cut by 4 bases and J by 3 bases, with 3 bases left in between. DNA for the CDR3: TGTGCCAGCAGCTCAGAAGAGACCCAGTACTTC. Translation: CASSSEETQYF.

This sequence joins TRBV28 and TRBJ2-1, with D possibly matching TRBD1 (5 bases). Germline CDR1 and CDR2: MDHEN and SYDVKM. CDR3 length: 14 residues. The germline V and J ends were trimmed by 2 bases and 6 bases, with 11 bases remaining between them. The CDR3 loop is CASSLQGWSNEQFF. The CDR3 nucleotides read TGTGCCAGCAGTTTACAGGGATGGAGCAATGAGCAGTTCTTC.

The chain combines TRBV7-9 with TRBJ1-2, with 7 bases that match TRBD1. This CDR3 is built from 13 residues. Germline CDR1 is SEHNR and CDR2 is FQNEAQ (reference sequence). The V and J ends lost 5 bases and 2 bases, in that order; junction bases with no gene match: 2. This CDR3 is CASSLRGNYGYTF. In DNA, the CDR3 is TGTGCCAGCAGCCTCAGGGGGAACTATGGCTACACCTTC. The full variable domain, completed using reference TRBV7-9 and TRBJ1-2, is DTGVSQNPRHKITKRGQNVTFRCDPISEHNRLYWYRQTLGQGPEFLTYFQNEAQLEKSRLLSDRFSAERPKGSFSTLEIQRTEQGDSAMYLCASSLRGNYGYTFGSGTRLTVV.

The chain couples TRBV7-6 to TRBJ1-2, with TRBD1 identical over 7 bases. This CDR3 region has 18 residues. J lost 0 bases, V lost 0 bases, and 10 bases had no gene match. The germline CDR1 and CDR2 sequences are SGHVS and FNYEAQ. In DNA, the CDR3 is TGTGCCAGCAGCTTAGCGATAGGTGACAGGGCTACTAACTATGGCTACACCTTC. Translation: CASSLAIGDRATNYGYTF.

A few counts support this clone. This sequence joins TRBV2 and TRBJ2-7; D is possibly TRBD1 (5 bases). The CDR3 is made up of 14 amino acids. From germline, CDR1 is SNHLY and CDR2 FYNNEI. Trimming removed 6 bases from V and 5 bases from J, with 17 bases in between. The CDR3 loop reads CASRGRTDIHEQYF. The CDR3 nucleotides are TGTGCCAGCAGAGGCAGGACGGACATCCACGAGCAGTACTTC.

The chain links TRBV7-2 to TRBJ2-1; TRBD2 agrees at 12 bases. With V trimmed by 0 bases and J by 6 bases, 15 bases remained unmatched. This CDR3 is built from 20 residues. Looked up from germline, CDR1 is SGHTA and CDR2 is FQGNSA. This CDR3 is CASSLAGVVLLAGGRNEQFF. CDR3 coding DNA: TGTGCCAGCAGCTTAGCAGGGGTGGTACTACTAGCGGGAGGACGCAATGAGCAGTTCTTC.

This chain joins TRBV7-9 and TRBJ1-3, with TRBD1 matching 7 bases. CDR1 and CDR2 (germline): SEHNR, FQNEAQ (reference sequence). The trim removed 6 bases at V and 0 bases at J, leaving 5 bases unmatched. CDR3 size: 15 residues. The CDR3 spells CASRKQGNSGNTIYF. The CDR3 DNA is TGTGCCAGCAGAAAACAGGGGAACTCTGGAAACACCATATATTTT. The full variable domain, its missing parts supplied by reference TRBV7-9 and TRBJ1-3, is DTGVSQNPRHKITKRGQNVTFRCDPISEHNRLYWYRQTLGQGPEFLTYFQNEAQLEKSRLLSDRFSAERPKGSFSTLEIQRTEQGDSAMYLCASRKQGNSGNTIYFGEGSWLTVV.

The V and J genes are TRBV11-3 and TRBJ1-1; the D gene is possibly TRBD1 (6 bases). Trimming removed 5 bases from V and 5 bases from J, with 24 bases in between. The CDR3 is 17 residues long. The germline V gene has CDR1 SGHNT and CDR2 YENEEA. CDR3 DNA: TGTGCCAGCAGCCCCCCGACAGGCCCTGGGGCCAGGACTGAAGCTTTCTTT. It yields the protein CASSPPTGPGARTEAFF.

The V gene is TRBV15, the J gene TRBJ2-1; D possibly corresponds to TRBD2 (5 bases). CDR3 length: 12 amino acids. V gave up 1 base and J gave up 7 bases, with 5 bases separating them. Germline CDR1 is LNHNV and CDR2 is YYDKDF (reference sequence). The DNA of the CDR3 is TGTGCCACCAGCAGAGGGGAGAATGAGCAGTTCTTC. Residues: CATSRGENEQFF.

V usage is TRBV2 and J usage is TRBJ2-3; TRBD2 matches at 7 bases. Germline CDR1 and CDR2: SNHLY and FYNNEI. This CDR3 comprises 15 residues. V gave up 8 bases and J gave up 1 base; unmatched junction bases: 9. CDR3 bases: TGTGCCAGCTCAAGGGAGGGGCTGGGCACAGATACGCAGTATTTT. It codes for CASSREGLGTDTQYF.

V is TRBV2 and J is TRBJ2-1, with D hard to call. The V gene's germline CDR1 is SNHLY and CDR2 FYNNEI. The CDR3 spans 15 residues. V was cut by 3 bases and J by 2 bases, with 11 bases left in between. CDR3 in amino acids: CASSDAGPTYNEQFF. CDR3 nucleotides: TGTGCCAGCAGTGACGCAGGTCCTACCTACAATGAGCAGTTCTTC.

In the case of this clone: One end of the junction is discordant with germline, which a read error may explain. In nucleotides, the CDR3 is TGTGCCAGCAGCCTAGCAGGGAGCTCCTACGAGCAGTACTTC. It codes for CASSLAGSSYEQYF. The V and J genes are TRBV7-8 and TRBJ2-7; possibly TRBD1 or TRBD2 for D (5 bases each). The V gene's germline CDR1 is SGHVS and CDR2 FQNEAQ. CDR3 length equals 14 residues.

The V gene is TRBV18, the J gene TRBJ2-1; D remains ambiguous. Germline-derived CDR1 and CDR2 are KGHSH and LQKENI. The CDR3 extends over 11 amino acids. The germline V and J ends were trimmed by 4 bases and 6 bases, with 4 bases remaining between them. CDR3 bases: TGTGCCAGCTCACTATCCAATGAGCAGTTCTTC. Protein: CASSLSNEQFF.

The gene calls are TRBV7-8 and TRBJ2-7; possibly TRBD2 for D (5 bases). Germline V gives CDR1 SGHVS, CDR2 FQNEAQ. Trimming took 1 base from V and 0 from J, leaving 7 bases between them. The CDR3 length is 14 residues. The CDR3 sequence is CASSLVGGSYEQYF. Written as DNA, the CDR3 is TGTGCCAGCAGCTTAGTTGGAGGCTCCTACGAGCAGTACTTC.

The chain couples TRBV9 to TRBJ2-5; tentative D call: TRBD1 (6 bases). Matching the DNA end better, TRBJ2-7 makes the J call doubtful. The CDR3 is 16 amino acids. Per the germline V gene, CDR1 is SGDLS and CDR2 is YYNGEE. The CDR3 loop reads CASSVGQVSRPYEQYF. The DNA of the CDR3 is TGTGCCAGCAGCGTAGGACAGGTATCTCGCCCCTACGAGCAGTACTTC.

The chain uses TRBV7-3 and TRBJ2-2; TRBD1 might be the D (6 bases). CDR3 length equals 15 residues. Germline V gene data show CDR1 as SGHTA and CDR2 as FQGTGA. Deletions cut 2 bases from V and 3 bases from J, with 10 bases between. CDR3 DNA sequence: TGTGCCAGCAGCTTAGCCACAGGGTACACCGGGGAGCTGTTTTTT. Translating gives CASSLATGYTGELFF.

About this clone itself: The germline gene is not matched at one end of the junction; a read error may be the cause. The CDR3 is CVSSYVQGNSPLHF. DNA for the CDR3: TGTGTCAGCAGTTACGTACAGGGTAATTCACCCCTCCACTTT. The chain uses TRBV5-4 and TRBJ1-6; D possibly corresponds to TRBD1 (6 bases). The germline V gene has CDR1 SGHNT and CDR2 YYREEE (reference sequence). This CDR3 is 14 amino acids long. The full variable domain, rest sourced from reference TRBV5-4 and TRBJ1-6, is ETGVTQSPTHLIKTRGQQVTLRCSSQSGHNTVSWYQQALGQGPQFIFQYYREEENGRGNFPPRFSGLQFPNYSSELNVNALELDDSALYLCVSSYVQGNSPLHFGNGTRLTVT.